This T cell receptor (beta chain) stems from a study of T-cell memory formation after mild COVID-19. TCRdb re-called the 5' RACE reads with MiXCR, one entry per CDR3 protein. The table has some 350,000 distinct CDR3 sequences, 15% to 20% seen once. The clonotype comes from a man younger than 35 who had mild COVID-19 (a few samples of this study predate the infection). Cell type and time point are not known. Sequenced material: PBMCs or a T cell subset sorted from them (not recorded which).

CDR3 sequence (DNA): TGTGCCAGCAGGGACGGACAGGGAAGGTATGAGCAGTACTTC. Protein sequence: CASRDGQGRYEQYF. V is TRBV6-2 or TRBV6-3 and J is TRBJ2-7, with 8 bases fitting TRBD1. Trimming cost V 6 bases and J 7 bases; bases outside gene matches: 11. Germline V lookup: CDR1 MNHEY, CDR2 SVGEGT. The CDR3 has 14 residues.